This TCR beta chain was obtained from a study of cytomegalovirus exposure and HLA in healthy donors (dated by TCRdb to about 2017). Describing the broader study: An earlier analysis of several hundred of the donors reported 250 to 350 Gb of sequence data and 95 million to 130 million unique TCR beta sequences obtained from some 200 million T cells. An early release covering roughly 600 HLA-typed donors comprised about 300 gigabases of sequencing data and around 86 million unique TCR sequences. Among the roughly 370 genotyped donors, approximately 77% belonged to the genetic ancestry cluster associated with self-reported Caucasian donors. The study aimed to test whether cataloging public T cell receptors could reveal signatures of past pathogen exposure. The study used immunosequencing to profile the T cell repertoires of several hundred subjects and linked those repertoires to cytomegalovirus serostatus. Besides the first cohort of 550 to 750 subjects, a separate validation cohort made up of about 120 different subjects was used. The study combined high-throughput TCR immunosequencing, statistical association of individual TCRs with disease status, and machine learning to predict cytomegalovirus infection status. In a later analysis, previously published TCR beta repertoires from 670 or so donors were re-analyzed and high-resolution HLA genotyping was added so that TCR occurrence patterns could be studied. Rather than using new phenotypic data, the later analysis identified candidate immune exposures from TCR beta sequences and from how often those sequences occurred across donors. To decide whether each TCR beta V gene segment behaved as functional or pseudogenic, an earlier analysis of some 540 of the donors relied on high-throughput TCR beta sequencing. Alongside the repertoire data, information on donor age, sex, ethnicity and CMV serostatus was compiled. In a later genetic analysis, genome-wide SNP genotypes for about three fifths of the roughly 670 donors were used, and that subset was treated as a discovery cohort. Every discovery cohort repertoire had been produced on one sequencing platform. Both class I and class II loci were covered by HLA typing, at four-digit resolution. Typing coverage varied by locus: about 620-640 donors for A, B, C, DRB1 and DQB1; approximately 500 for DQA1; more than 600 for DPA1; 450 to 480 for DPB1. Roughly 5 DR-DQ haplotypes were handled as single units for association and clustering, since linkage in the cohort was strong. On average, 235,054 unique TCR beta nucleotide sequences were sequenced per donor among about 400 genotyped donors of the cohort, with roughly 19% of those sequences being non-productive.

Beyond this particular receptor, the publication reports: Correlated functional status among segregating V segments might reflect linkage disequilibrium, but an unknown experimental factor could not be ruled out. A later analysis found that most CMV-associated TCR beta chains appeared HLA-restricted, with HLA associations seemingly driven largely by CMV exposure. Across donors, most TCR sequences were observed very rarely, whereas some public TCRs were present in many individuals. In both the original and validation cohorts, the classifier was reported to diagnose cytomegalovirus status with high specificity and sensitivity. A later analysis reported that several top co-occurrence clusters appeared linked to parvovirus B19, influenza, CMV and Epstein-Barr virus. When HLA alleles, especially DR and DQ, strongly co-occurred, attributing TCR associations to individual alleles was difficult. According to the authors, the approach could potentially be generalized to other disease states and immunological phenotypes. A total of 150 or so TCR beta chains were listed by the study as associated with cytomegalovirus. In a later analysis, HLA-associated TCR beta chains showed more clonal expansion and lower generation probabilities than non-associated chains that were equally common. Because HLA typing was unavailable for some donors at each locus, only the typed subset was used in association tests. Sequencing depth was assumed to be roughly uniform across donors in the presence/absence analyses, though that assumption may not hold. A further reported finding was that TCR beta sequences accurately predicted the HLA-A and HLA-B alleles for most subjects in the first cohort. In a later genetic analysis, fewer N-insertions in productive TCRs were reported among donors in an Asian-associated ancestry cluster than the roughly 670-donor mean. In a later analysis, some 17,000 TCR beta sequences were associated with specific HLA alleles at a false discovery rate of 0.05. Because counts were too low, approximately 15 rarely observed V segments, including chromosome 9 orphons, were excluded from the earlier analysis of roughly 580 of the donors. Three of the identified cytomegalovirus-associated TCR beta chains were confirmed in vitro to be specific for cytomegalovirus antigens. Because the 87-base-pair reads could not distinguish some IMGT-functional V segments, including TRBV6-2 and TRBV6-3, those segments were excluded. This cohort had only TCR beta chains sequenced, and the lack of alpha or paired-chain data limited which features could be detected. An association between a missense DCLRE1C variant and V-gene and J-gene trimming of TCR beta chains was found in a later genetic analysis and replicated in an independent cohort. A group of highly shared sequence variants was considered likely to be a technical artifact of the sequencing pipeline. According to a later analysis, TCR association rates differed among HLA loci, with DRB1 alleles showing the most associated TCRs and HLA-C alleles showing the fewest. The only immune exposure information available for the cohort was CMV serostatus. Broadly in line with IMGT annotations, most TCR beta V segments showed up in productive rearrangements about 87% or about 30% of the time in an earlier analysis of 450 to 600 of the donors.

The cohort was made up of under 800 healthy bone marrow donors. At the time of sampling, every cohort member was nominally healthy, though immune exposures that went unrecorded were likely present. The donor was CMV seronegative and was included in the group of a few hundred seronegative cohort members. Each donor provided a peripheral blood sample, and peripheral blood mononuclear cells were used for TCR beta sequencing. Genomic DNA extraction from the blood cell samples was performed with the Qiagen DNeasy Blood Extraction Kit. Of note for this clone: The specificity of this receptor is unknown. It has no much larger one-base neighbor in the sample; base qualities were not kept.

The V and J ends are trimmed by 3 bases and 8 bases, leaving 16 bases between them. Looking up the germline V gene (reference sequence) yields CDR1 LNHDA and CDR2 SQIVND. Measured from the cysteine to the phenylalanine, the CDR3 is 14 residues long. The CDR3 DNA has 42 bases and is translated from base 1. Library prep was done by the immunoSEQ multiplex PCR assay. A mixture of 60 forward primers for TCR Vbeta segments and 13 reverse primers for TCR Jbeta segments was used in the multiplex PCR. Amplification of the CDR3 region of rearranged TCR beta genes was performed with a multiplex PCR assay on genomic DNA. The amplified TCR beta libraries were sequenced on the Illumina HiSeq System as 87-base-pair reads. Regarding the original processing steps: Across the 670 or so repertoires, a later analysis counted roughly 84 million unique TCR beta chains, 8.5 million to 12 million of which were shared by at least two donors. Raw reads were error-corrected and collapsed into unique sequences by a nearest-neighbor algorithm in which closely related sequences were merged to remove PCR and sequencing errors. To assign V, D and J gene segments, CDR3 sequences were aligned to IMGT reference sequences. For a sequence to be retained, a match of at least six nucleotides was required to both a V gene segment and a J gene segment. Rearrangements were called productive when the CDR3 lacked stop codons and stayed in frame with V and J; all others were non-productive. Following IMGT convention, CDR3 was defined as the stretch from the second conserved V-encoded cysteine to the conserved J-encoded phenylalanine. Sequences without an unambiguous match to a single V gene segment were excluded from the earlier analysis of several hundred of the donors. An earlier analysis of some 610 of the donors called V segments functional above 56.7% productive rearrangements and segregating when the between-donor standard deviation exceeded 5%. A statistical classification framework was built to diagnose cytomegalovirus status from the catalog of TCR beta chain sequences. A later analysis assigned V and J genes by comparing TCR nucleotide sequences with IMGT/GENE-DB human TR gene sequences. The TCRdist pipeline was used in a later analysis to assign CDR3 sequences and most-parsimonious VDJ recombination scenarios. A later analysis defined each TCR beta chain by its CDR3 amino acid sequence plus V-gene family, and excluded reads lacking a unique V-gene family. To address suspected cross-contamination and a sequencing artifact, a later analysis removed approximately 590 highly shared, low-generation-probability nucleotide sequences. In a later analysis, a clonal expansion index was calculated for each public chain from normalized within-repertoire ranks of inferred template counts. In a later analysis, generation probabilities were computed with a VDJ recombination model fitted to out-of-frame rearrangements, and the resulting probabilities were checked against IGoR. Hypergeometric tests were used in a later analysis to score TCR-TCR, TCR-HLA and TCR-CMV co-occurrence, with a repertoire-size bias correction applied to the TCR pairs. To estimate false discovery rates, a later analysis permuted the HLA or CMV assignments 20 times. In a later analysis, co-occurring TCRs were grouped with DBSCAN, and TCRdist sequence similarity was added when clustering was performed within HLA-allele-positive subsets. For co-occurrence clustering, repertoires with fewer than 30,000 or more than 120,000 public chains were excluded, along with roughly 5 repertoires with anomalous nucleotide sharing. Here the immuneACCESS table is served through TCRdb, limited to in-frame sequences with V and J called. Missing clones are a known gap in these copies; in checked studies unresolved V genes cover under half, and the rest lacks a known reason. The V and J calls and the clone size are those of that table, but D and trimming were determined from the DNA. The sample contains about 200,000 clones, 65% to 90% of them found a single time. The biggest ten clones account for 1.3% to 1.5% of the sample.

Material for sequencing was PBMCs. This TCR derives from a girl aged 5 to 17 in good health and CMV-seronegative. Rearrangement joined TRBV19 to TRBJ1-2; the D segment could be TRBD1, given 5 matching bases. This receptor carries the CDR3 CASSIRGSSEGYTF. The DNA sequence is given as TGTGCCAGTAGTATTCGGGGGAGTTCGGAAGGCTACACCTTC.